Below, one T cell receptor (beta chain) is given with its context. Its antigen remains unidentified. The input lacks base qualities; no much larger clone sits a single base away. This sample's treatment or condition label indicates: allogeneic hematopoietic cell transplantation with graft depleted of TCRalphabeta T cells and CD19 B cells. TCRalphabeta/CD19-depleted allogeneic hematopoietic cell grafts were given to the transplant recipients, all of whom were children. These data are taken from a study of T-cell reconstitution after alpha-beta-depleted transplantation in children (dated by TCRdb to the mid-2010s). Regarding the research as a whole: T-cell immune reconstitution after TCRalphabeta/CD19-depleted allogeneic hematopoietic cell transplantation in children was quantitatively tracked in the study by means of TCR repertoire profiling.

On the study overall, not on this receptor specifically: The apparently early alphabetaT-cell count recovery about two months after transplant was reportedly dependent on only several hundred rapidly expanded clones derived from non-depleted graft cells. The frequencies of hyperexpanded clones fell over the following months, and after one year, T-cell counts and TCRbeta diversity were mostly attributed to newly produced T cells. In some patients, the high TCRbeta diversity seen at day 60 was put down to recipient T cells and intrathymic progenitors that had survived conditioning.

Library generation was performed with PCR. The sample was run on an Illumina HiSeq 2500. Molecular barcoding was employed in the preparation of TCR libraries, with unique molecular identifiers being used to normalize TCRbeta repertoire quantification. In TCRdb, the public reads were trimmed at Q25 with fastp and aligned with MiXCR, with productive beta chains retained. Each entry is one CDR3 protein sequence, shown with its most common DNA and genes. The sample table lists hundreds of thousands of distinct CDR3 sequences, 16% of them with a count of one. Of the sample, about 41% falls within the top ten clones. V lost 6 bases and J lost 2 bases; the stretch between them is 20 bases long. The CDR3 numbers 16 residues from cysteine through phenylalanine. The kept DNA is CDR3 alone, 48 bases in frame from the first base. According to the germline V gene, CDR1 reads LGHNA and CDR2 reads YNFKEQ.

This clonotype was sampled from a male patient under 10 years old who had a stem cell transplant for acute lymphoblastic leukemia, so the T cells may come from the graft donor. The sequence links TRBV4-2 to TRBJ2-7, and the D gene may be TRBD2, 6 bases matching. The sample here was PBMCs, mostly from graft donor cells, taken 360 days after TCRalphabeta/CD19-depleted stem cell transplant. The nucleotide sequence is TGTGCCAGCAGTCGTTTCCGGGACTGGCAGACCTACGAGCAGTACTTC. Its amino acids are CASSRFRDWQTYEQYF.